This T cell receptor beta chain was observed in a study of regulatory T cells in long-lasting Graves disease. Documented time point: newly diagnosed GD, antithyroid drugs for less than 3 months. TCR sequences were obtained from RNA taken from PBMCs. The patients were enrolled through endocrinology in Xi'an, China. Collection of peripheral blood (about 10 milliliters) was done using EDTA tubes. Unmatched junction bases numbered 4, after V lost 0 bases and J lost 7 bases. CDR1 is LGHNT, CDR2 FRNRAP, per germline. The CDR3 contains 16 residues. Arm-PCR of CDR3 regions and iRepertoire HTBI primers were the basis on which TCR beta libraries were built. One entry per CDR3 protein results from TCRdb running MiXCR on the multiplex PCR reads. The repertoire holds about 540,000 distinct CDR3 sequences, roughly 12% seen once, with roughly 10% in the top ten. The sample holds a few counts of this clonotype. The same sample was also studied in work on T cells in Graves' hyperthyroidism and ophthalmopathy. That paper adds: Participants, patients aged 18 to 65, had newly diagnosed hyperthyroidism with a duration under 2 months. Initially, a first-round RT-PCR of the TCR CDR3 employed the HTBI primer set.

This TCR was sampled from a young man with Graves disease. The sequencing used peripheral blood mononuclear cells (PBMCs), collected at new diagnosis, from a patient treated with antithyroid drugs. V and J are TRBV12-5 and TRBJ2-3; 13 bases map to TRBD2. The CDR3 protein is CASGLVTSGRANTQYF. CDR3 bases: TGTGCTAGTGGTTTGGTAACTAGCGGGAGGGCCAATACGCAGTATTTT.